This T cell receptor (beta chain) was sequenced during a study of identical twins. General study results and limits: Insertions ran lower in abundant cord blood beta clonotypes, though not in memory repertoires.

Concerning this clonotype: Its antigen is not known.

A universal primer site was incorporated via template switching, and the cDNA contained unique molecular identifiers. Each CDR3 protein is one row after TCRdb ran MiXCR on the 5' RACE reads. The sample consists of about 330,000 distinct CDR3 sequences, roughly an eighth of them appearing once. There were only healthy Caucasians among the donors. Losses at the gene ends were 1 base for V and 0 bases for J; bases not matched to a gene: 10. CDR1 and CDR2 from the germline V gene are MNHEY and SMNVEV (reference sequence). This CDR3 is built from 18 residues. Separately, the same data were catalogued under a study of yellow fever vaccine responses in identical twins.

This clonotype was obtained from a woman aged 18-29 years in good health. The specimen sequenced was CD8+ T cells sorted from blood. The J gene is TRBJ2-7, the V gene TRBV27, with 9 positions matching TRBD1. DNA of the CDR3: TGTGCCAGCAGTTTATTGAAACGAGGGACAGGGCACTCCTACGAGCAGTACTTC. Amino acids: CASSLLKRGTGHSYEQYF.